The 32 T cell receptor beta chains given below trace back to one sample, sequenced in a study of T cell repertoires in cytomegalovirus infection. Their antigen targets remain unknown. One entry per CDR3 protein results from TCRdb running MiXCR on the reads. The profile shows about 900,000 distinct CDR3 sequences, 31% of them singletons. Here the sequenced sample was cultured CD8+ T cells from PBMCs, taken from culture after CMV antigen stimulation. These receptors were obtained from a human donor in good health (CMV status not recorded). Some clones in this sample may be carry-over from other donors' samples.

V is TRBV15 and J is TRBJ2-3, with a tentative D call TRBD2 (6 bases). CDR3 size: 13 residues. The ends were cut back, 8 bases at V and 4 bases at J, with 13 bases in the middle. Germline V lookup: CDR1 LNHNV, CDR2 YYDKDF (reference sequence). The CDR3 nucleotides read TGTGCCACCCAGGGAGGAGTCCCAGATACGCAGTATTTT. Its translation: CATQGGVPDTQYF.

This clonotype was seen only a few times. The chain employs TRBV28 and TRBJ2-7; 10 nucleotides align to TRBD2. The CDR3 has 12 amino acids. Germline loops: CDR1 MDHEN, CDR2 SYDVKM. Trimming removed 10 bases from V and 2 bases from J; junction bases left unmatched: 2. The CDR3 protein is CATSGGPYEQYV. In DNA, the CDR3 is TGTGCCACTAGCGGGGGACCCTACGAGCAGTACGTC.

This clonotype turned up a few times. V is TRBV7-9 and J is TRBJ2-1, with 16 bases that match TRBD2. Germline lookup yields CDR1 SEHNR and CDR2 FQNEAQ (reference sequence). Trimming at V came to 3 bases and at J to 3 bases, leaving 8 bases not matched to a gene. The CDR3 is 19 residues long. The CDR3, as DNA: TGTGCCAGCAGCTTCACCGGGACTAGCGGGGGGGCGAGCTACAATGAGCAGTTCTTC. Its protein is CASSFTGTSGGASYNEQFF. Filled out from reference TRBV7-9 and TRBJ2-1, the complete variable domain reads DTGVSQNPRHKITKRGQNVTFRCDPISEHNRLYWYRQTLGQGPEFLTYFQNEAQLEKSRLLSDRFSAERPKGSFSTLEIQRTEQGDSAMYLCASSFTGTSGGASYNEQFFGPGTRLTVL.

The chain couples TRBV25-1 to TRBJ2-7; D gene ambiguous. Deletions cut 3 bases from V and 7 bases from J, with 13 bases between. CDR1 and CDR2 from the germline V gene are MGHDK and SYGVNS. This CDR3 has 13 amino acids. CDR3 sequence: CASSDTPGEEQYF. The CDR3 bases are TGTGCCAGCAGTGATACACCCGGAGAGGAGCAGTACTTC.

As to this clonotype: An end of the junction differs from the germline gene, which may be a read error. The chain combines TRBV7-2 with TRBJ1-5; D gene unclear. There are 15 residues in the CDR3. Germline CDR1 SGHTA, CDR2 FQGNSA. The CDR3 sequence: CASSLKRVGNKPQQF. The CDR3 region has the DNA TGTGCCAGCAGCTTAAAGAGGGTCGGCAATAAGCCCCAGCAGTTT.

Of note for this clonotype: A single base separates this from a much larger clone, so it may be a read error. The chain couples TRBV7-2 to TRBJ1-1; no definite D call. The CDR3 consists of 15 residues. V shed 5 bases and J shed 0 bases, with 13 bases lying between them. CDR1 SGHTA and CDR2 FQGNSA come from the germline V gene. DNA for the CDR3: TGTGCCAGCAGCCCGCAGGTTTACATGAACACTGAAGCTTTCTTT. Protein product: CASSPQVYMNTEAFF.

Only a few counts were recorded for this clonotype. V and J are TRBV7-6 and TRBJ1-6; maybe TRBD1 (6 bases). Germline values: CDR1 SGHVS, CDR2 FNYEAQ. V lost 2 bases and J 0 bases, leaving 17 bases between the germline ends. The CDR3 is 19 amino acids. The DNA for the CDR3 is TGTGCCAGCAGCTTATTACTCAGGGGAGTAGGCTCCTATAATTCACCCCTCCACTTT. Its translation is CASSLLLRGVGSYNSPLHF.

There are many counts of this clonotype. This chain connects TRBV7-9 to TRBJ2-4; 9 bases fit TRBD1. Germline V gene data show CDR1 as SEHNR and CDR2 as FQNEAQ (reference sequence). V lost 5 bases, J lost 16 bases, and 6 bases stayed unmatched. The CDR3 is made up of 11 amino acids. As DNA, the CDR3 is TGTGCCAGCAGCCACGGACAGGGGAATTACTTC. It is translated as CASSHGQGNYF.

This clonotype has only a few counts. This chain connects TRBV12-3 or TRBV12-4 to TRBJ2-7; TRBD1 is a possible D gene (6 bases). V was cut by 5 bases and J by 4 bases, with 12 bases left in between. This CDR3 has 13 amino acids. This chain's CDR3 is CASSPQGNYEQYF. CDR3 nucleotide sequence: TGTGCCAGCAGTCCGCAGGGGAATTACGAGCAGTACTTC.

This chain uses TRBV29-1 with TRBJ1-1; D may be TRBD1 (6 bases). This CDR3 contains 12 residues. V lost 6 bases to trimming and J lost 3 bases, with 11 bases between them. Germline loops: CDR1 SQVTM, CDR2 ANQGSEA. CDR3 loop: CSVKGGYTEAFF. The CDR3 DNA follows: TGCAGCGTCAAGGGGGGGTACACTGAAGCTTTCTTT.

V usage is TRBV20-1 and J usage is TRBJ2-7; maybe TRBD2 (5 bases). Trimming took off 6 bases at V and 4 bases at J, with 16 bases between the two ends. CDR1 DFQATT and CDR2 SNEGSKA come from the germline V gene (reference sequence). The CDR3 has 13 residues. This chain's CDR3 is CSAVGVHGYEQYF. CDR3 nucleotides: TGCAGTGCCGTCGGGGTCCATGGGTACGAGCAGTACTTC.

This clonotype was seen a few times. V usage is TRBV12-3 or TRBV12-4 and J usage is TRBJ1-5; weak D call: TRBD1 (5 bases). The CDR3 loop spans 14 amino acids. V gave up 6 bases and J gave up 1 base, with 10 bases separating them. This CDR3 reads CASRNRDSNQPQHF. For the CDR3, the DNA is TGTGCCAGCAGAAACCGGGACAGCAATCAGCCCCAGCATTTT.

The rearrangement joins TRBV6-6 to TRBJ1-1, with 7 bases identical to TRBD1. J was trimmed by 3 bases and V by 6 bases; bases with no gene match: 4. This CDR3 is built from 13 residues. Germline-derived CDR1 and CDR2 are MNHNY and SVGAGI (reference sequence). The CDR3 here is CASSAGQYTEAFF. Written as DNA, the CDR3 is TGTGCCAGCAGCGCGGGACAGTACACTGAAGCTTTCTTT.

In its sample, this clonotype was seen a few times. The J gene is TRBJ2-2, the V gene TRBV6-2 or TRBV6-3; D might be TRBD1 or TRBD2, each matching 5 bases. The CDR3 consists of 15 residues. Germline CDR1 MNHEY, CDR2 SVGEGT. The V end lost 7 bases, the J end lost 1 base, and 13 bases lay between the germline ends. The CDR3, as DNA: TGTGCCAGCAATTCGGGGCTACTGAACACCGGGGAGCTGTTTTTT. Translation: CASNSGLLNTGELFF.

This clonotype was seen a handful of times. The CDR3 coding sequence is TGTGCCAGTAGTATTTCCGGCTGGACCTACGAGCAGTACTTC. It specifies CASSISGWTYEQYF. The chain recombines TRBV19 with TRBJ2-7; D gene unclear. The germline V gene encodes CDR1 LNHDA and CDR2 SQIVND (reference sequence). Between the trimmed V and J ends, which lost 3 bases and 2 bases, there was a span of 11 bases. CDR3 length: 14 residues.

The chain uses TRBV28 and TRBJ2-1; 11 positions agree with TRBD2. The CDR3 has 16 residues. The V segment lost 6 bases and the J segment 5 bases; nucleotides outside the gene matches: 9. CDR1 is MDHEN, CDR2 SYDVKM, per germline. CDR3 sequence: CASRSTSGGIDNEQFF. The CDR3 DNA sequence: TGTGCCAGCAGGTCTACTAGCGGGGGTATCGACAATGAGCAGTTCTTC.

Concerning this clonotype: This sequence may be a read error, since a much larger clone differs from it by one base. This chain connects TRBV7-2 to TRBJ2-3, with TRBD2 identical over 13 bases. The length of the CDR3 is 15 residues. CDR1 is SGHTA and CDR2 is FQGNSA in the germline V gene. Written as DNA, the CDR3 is TGTGTCAGCAGACCAGGGACTAGCGGGGCAGATACGCAGTATTTT. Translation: CVSRPGTSGADTQYF.

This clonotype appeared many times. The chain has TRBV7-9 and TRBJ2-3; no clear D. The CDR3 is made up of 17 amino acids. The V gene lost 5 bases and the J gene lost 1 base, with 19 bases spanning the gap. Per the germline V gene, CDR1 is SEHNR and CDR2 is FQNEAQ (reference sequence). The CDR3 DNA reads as TGTGCCAGCAGCCCCCCGATAGGCACTGATGGCACAGATACGCAGTATTTT. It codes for CASSPPIGTDGTDTQYF.

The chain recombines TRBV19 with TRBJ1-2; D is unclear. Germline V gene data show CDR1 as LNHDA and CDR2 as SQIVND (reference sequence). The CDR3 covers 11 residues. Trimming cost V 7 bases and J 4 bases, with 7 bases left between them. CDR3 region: CASTTGYGYTF. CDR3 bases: TGTGCCAGTACGACGGGCTATGGCTACACCTTC.

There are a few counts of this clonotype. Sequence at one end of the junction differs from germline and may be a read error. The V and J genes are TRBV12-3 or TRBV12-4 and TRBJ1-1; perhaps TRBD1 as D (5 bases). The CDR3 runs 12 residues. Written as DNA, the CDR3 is TGTGCCAGCAAAGACAGTCTCTTGGCCCTTCAATTT. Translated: CASKDSLLALQF.

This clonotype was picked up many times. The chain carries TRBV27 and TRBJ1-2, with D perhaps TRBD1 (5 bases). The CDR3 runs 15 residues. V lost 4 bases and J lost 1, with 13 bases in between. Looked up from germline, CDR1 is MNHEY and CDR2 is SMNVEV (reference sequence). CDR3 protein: CASSYHLGDNYGYTF. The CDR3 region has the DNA TGTGCCAGCAGTTATCATCTAGGGGATAACTATGGCTACACCTTC.

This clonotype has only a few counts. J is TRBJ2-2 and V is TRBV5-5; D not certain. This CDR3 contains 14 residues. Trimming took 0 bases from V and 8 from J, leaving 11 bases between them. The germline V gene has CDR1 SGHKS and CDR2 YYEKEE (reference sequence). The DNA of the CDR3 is TGTGCCAGCAGCTTGGCCCGGAAATCAGGGGAGCTGTTTTTT. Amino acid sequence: CASSLARKSGELFF.

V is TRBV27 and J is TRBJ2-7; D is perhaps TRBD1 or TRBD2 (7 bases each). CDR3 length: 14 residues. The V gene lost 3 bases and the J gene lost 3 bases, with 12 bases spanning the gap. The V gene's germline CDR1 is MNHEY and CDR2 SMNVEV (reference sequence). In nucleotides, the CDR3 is TGTGCCAGCAGTTTCGGCAGGGGGGGCTACGAGCAGTACTTC. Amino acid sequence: CASSFGRGGYEQYF.

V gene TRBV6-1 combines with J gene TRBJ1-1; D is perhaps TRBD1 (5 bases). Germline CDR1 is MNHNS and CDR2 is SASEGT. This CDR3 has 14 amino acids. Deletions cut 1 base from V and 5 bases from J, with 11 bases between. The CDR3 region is CASSEDRQRTEAFF. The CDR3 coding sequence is TGTGCCAGCAGTGAAGACCGACAGCGAACTGAAGCTTTCTTT.

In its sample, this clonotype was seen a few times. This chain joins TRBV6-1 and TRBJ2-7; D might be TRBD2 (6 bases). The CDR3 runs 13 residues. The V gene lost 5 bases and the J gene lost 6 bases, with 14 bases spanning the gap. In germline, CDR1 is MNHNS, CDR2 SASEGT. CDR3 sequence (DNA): TGTGCCAGCAGTTGGGTACGGGGGTCCGAGCAGTACGTC. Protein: CASSWVRGSEQYV.

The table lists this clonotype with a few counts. The CDR3 coding sequence is TGTGCCAGCAGCAGGGTCTCGGGGACTGAAGCTTTCTTT. It yields the protein CASSRVSGTEAFF. The chain carries TRBV2 and TRBJ1-1, with D perhaps TRBD1 (5 bases). Looked up from germline, CDR1 is SNHLY and CDR2 is FYNNEI. The length of the CDR3 is 13 residues. V lost 6 bases to trimming and J lost 5 bases, with 13 bases between them. Using reference TRBV2 and TRBJ1-1 for the parts outside the CDR3, the full variable domain is EPEVTQTPSHQVTQMGQEVILRCVPISNHLYFYWYRQILGQKVEFLVSFYNNEISEKSEIFDDQFSVERPDGSNFTLKIRSTKLEDSAMYFCASSRVSGTEAFFGQGTRLTVV.

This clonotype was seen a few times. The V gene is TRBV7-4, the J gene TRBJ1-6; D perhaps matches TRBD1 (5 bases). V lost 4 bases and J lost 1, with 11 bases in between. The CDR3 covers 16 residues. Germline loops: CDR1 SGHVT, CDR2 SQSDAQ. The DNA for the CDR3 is TGTGCCAGCAGCTCTTTGGGGGGGTCCTATAATTCACCCCTCCACTTT. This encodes CASSSLGGSYNSPLHF.

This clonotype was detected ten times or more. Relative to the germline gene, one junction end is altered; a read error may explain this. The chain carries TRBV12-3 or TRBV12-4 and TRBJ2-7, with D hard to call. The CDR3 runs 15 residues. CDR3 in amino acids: CASSLAREGFYEQYF. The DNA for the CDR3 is TGTGCCAGCAGCTTAGCAAGGGAAGGGTTCTACGAGCAGTACTTC.

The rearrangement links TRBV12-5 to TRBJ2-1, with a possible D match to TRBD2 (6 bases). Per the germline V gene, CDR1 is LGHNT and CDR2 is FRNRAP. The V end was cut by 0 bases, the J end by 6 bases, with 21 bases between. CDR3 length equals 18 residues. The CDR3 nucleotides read TGTGCTAGTGGTTTGGTAACTTCCGGGGGACGATTGGGCAATGAGCAGTTCTTC. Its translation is CASGLVTSGGRLGNEQFF. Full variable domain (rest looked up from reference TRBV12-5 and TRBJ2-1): DARVTQTPRHKVTEMGQEVTMRCQPILGHNTVFWYRQTMMQGLELLAYFRNRAPLDDSGMPKDRFSAEMPDATLATLKIQPSEPRDSAVYFCASGLVTSGGRLGNEQFFGPGTRLTVL.

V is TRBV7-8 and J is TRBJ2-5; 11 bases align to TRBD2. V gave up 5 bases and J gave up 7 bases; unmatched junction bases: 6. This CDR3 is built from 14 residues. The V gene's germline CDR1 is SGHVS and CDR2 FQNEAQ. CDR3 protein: CASSKLAGAGTQYF. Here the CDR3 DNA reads TGTGCCAGCAGCAAACTAGCGGGGGCCGGGACCCAGTACTTC.

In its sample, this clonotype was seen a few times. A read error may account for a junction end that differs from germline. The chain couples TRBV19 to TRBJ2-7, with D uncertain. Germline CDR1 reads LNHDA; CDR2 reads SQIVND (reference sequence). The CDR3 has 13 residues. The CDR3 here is CASSVDRGDEQYF. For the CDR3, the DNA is TGTGCCAGTAGTGTAGACCGCGGCGACGAGCAGTACTTC.

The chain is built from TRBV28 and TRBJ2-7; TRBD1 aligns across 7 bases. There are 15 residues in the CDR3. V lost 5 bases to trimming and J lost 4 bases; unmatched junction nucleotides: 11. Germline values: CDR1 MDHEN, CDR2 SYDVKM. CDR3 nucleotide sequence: TGTGCCAGCAGTGCTACCGGGACAGAGTTTTACGAGCAGTACGTC. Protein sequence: CASSATGTEFYEQYV.